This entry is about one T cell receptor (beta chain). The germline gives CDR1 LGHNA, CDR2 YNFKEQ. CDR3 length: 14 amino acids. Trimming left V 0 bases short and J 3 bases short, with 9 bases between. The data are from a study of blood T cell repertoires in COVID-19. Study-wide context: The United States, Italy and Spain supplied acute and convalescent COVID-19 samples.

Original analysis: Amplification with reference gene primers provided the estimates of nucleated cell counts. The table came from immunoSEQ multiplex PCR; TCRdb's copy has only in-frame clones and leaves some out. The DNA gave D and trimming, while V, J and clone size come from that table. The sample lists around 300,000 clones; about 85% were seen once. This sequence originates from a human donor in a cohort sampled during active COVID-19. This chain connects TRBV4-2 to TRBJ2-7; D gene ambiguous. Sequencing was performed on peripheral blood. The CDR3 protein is CASSQEGTNYEQYF. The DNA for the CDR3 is TGTGCCAGCAGCCAAGAAGGTACTAACTACGAGCAGTACTTC.